This T cell receptor beta chain derives from a study of response to subunit inactivated influenza vaccine. This clonotype has a handful of counts. Its antigen is not known. Study-level points and caveats: Only a handful of new T cells, the authors suggested, are recruited with each seasonal influenza vaccination.

This CDR3 is 15 amino acids long. The germline V and J ends were trimmed by 0 bases and 0 bases, with 10 bases remaining between them. In germline, CDR1 is SGDLS, CDR2 YYNGEE. Using its own MiXCR run on the RT-PCR reads, TCRdb lists one record per CDR3 protein. The sample lists about 520,000 distinct CDR3 sequences; 25% were seen once. The sample here was CD4+ T cells sorted from PBMCs, taken roughly 5 days after vaccination. The TCR was taken from a man in his fifties who received an inactivated influenza vaccine. J is TRBJ2-7 and V is TRBV9, with D maybe TRBD1 (5 bases). The CDR3 sequence: CASSVDEGVSYEQYF. The CDR3 nucleotides read TGTGCCAGCAGCGTAGATGAAGGGGTCTCCTACGAGCAGTACTTC.